These 7 T cell receptor beta chains were all obtained from the same sample, sequenced in a study of T cell responses to AZD1222 COVID-19 vaccine. TCRdb's copy holds only in-frame clones and misses some; the assay was immunoSEQ multiplex PCR. The table has around 130,000 clones, roughly 92% seen once. Source: peripheral blood, taken 28 days after the second AZD1222 dose. The receptor source for this set is an adult who received the AZD1222 COVID-19 vaccine.

This chain links TRBV7-2 with TRBJ1-1, with a weak D call TRBD1 (6 bases). Germline V gives CDR1 SGHTA, CDR2 FQGNSA. CDR3 length: 13 amino acids. Trimming took 6 bases from V and 4 from J, leaving 12 bases between them. CDR3 DNA sequence: TGTGCCAGCAGAGCCAGGGGCAGCACTGAAGCTTTCTTT. This translates into CASRARGSTEAFF.

V usage is TRBV10-3 and J usage is TRBJ1-2, with a tentative D call TRBD1 (6 bases). This CDR3 is 13 amino acids long. Trimming stripped 6 bases from V and 6 bases from J, with 14 bases between. Germline CDR1 and CDR2: ENHRY and SYGVKD. Here the CDR3 reads CAISHRVGDGYTF. CDR3 sequence (DNA): TGTGCCATCAGCCACAGGGTGGGTGATGGCTACACCTTC.

V usage is TRBV10-3 and J usage is TRBJ1-4; D is undetermined. Germline loops: CDR1 ENHRY, CDR2 SYGVKD. The CDR3 is made up of 12 amino acids. Trimming pared 10 bases from V and 7 bases from J, leaving 13 bases between. CDR3 bases: TGTGCCACCCAGGCGGGCGCTGAAAAACTGTTTTTT. This sequence encodes CATQAGAEKLFF.

The gene calls are TRBV4-3 and TRBJ2-2; 9 positions agree with TRBD2. This CDR3 spans 20 amino acids. Germline V gene sequence: CDR1 LGHNA, CDR2 YSLEER. Trimming took 0 bases from V and 7 from J; bases not matched to a gene: 18. The CDR3 nucleotides read TGCGCCAGCAGCCAAGATATCCCTTTTGTTGGCGGGGGGGCCGACGGGGAGCTGTTTTTT. Residues: CASSQDIPFVGGGADGELFF.

The genes are TRBV4-2 and TRBJ1-6; possibly TRBD1 for D (6 bases). The V gene lost 0 bases and the J gene lost 12 bases, with 15 bases spanning the gap. The CDR3 loop spans 15 amino acids. The germline gives CDR1 LGHNA, CDR2 YNFKEQ. CDR3 region: CASSQDRQASLPLHF. The CDR3, as DNA: TGTGCCAGCAGCCAAGATAGACAGGCCTCCCTACCCCTCCACTTT.

This clone was seen once. This chain links TRBV5-4 with TRBJ2-3; 9 positions match TRBD1. The CDR3 runs 14 residues. Trimming at V came to 3 bases and at J to 4 bases, leaving 3 bases not matched to a gene. The germline V gene has CDR1 SGHNT and CDR2 YYREEE (reference sequence). The CDR3 sequence is CASSWDRAADTQYF. CDR3 DNA: TGTGCCAGCAGCTGGGACAGGGCCGCAGATACGCAGTATTTT.

The gene calls are TRBV19 and TRBJ1-4; 7 bases align to TRBD1. The germline CDR1 and CDR2 sequences are LNHDA and SQIVND (reference sequence). V lost 4 bases and J lost 2; bases outside the gene matches: 10. The CDR3 extends over 17 amino acids. CDR3 coding DNA: TGTGCCAGTAGTACCCCCCACAGGGGCCTTACTAATGAAAAACTGTTTTTT. It codes for CASSTPHRGLTNEKLFF.